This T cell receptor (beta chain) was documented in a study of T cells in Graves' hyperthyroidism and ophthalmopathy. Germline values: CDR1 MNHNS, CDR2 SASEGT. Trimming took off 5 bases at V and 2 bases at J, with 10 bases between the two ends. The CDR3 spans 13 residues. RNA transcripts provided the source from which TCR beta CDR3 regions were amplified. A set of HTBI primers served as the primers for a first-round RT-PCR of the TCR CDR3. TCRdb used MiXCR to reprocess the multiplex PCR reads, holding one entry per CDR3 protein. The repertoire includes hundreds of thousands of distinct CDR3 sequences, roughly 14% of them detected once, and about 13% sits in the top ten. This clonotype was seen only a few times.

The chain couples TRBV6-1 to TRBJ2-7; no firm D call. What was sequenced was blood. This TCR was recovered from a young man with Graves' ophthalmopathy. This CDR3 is CASSLRTAYEQYF. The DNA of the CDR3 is TGTGCCAGCAGTCTCCGGACCGCCTACGAGCAGTACTTC.